Following are 19 T cell receptor beta chains from one sample sequenced in a study of lymphopenia after photon versus proton radiotherapy. Clones were read by immunoSEQ multiplex PCR, and TCRdb kept only the in-frame ones, dropping some. The sample lists 150,000 to 200,000 clones, approximately 86% occurring once. Sequenced material: peripheral blood, taken from a patient treated with photon-based radiotherapy. The receptors were sampled from a man in his fifties with gastric cancer.

The chain uses TRBV28 and TRBJ1-2; D gene uncertain. The CDR3 loop spans 16 amino acids. Deletions cut 1 base from V and 0 bases from J, with 12 bases between. The germline CDR1 and CDR2 sequences are MDHEN and SYDVKM. CDR3 amino acids: CASSLLVGLSNYGYTF. In DNA form, the CDR3 reads TGTGCCAGCAGTTTATTGGTAGGCCTCTCTAACTATGGCTACACCTTC.

This clone was counted a few times. This chain joins TRBV20-1 and TRBJ1-1; no clear D gene. Trimming took off 6 bases at V and 3 bases at J, with 5 bases between the two ends. The CDR3 covers 10 residues. CDR1 DFQATT and CDR2 SNEGSKA come from the germline V gene (reference sequence). CDR3 in DNA: TGCAGTGCCAGCCACACTGAAGCTTTCTTT. Encoded protein: CSASHTEAFF.

This sequence joins TRBV18 and TRBJ2-7, with TRBD1 as a possible D gene (5 bases). V lost 0 bases, J lost 5 bases, and 14 bases lay in between. The CDR3 contains 15 residues. CDR1 is KGHSH and CDR2 is LQKENI in the germline V gene. In DNA form, the CDR3 reads TGTGCCAGCTCACCACCAGCAGGGATTCGGCACGAGCAGTACTTC. Its protein is CASSPPAGIRHEQYF.

This chain links TRBV27 with TRBJ2-7, with 8 bases fitting TRBD2. CDR3 length equals 15 residues. The germline CDR1 and CDR2 sequences are MNHEY and SMNVEV (reference sequence). V gave up 6 bases and J gave up 2 bases; unmatched junction bases: 9. The CDR3 here is CASSPSGRPPYEQYF. In DNA form, the CDR3 reads TGTGCCAGCAGCCCCAGCGGGAGACCTCCCTACGAGCAGTACTTC.

The chain carries TRBV6-7 and TRBJ2-1, with 8 positions matching TRBD2. TRBV6-7 is given ORF status, its function remaining uncertain. Trimming removed 4 bases from V and 3 bases from J; junction bases left unmatched: 11. This CDR3 is built from 17 residues. CDR3 region: CASSSPLLAVYYNEQFF. The CDR3 DNA follows: TGTGCCAGCAGTTCCCCATTACTAGCGGTCTACTACAATGAGCAGTTCTTC.

The rearrangement links TRBV7-6 to TRBJ2-2, with a tentative D call TRBD2 (6 bases). The CDR3 runs to 18 residues. Germline loops: CDR1 SGHVS, CDR2 FNYEAQ. Trimming cost V 2 bases and J 3 bases, with 19 bases left between them. Here the CDR3 reads CASSLFQARGEDTGELFF. The CDR3 nucleotides are TGTGCCAGCAGCTTATTTCAAGCGCGCGGGGAGGACACCGGGGAGCTGTTTTTT.

The CDR3 DNA is TGTGCCAGCAGGACGACTAGCGGAGAGACCCAGTACTTC. Its protein is CASRTTSGETQYF. The rearrangement uses TRBV7-2 and TRBJ2-5, with 9 bases identical to TRBD2. Germline loops: CDR1 SGHTA, CDR2 FQGNSA. The CDR3 is made up of 13 amino acids. The junction had 3 bases not matched to a gene; V was cut back by 6 bases and J by 4 bases.

The CDR3 sequence is CASSPPQDPNTEAFF. Written as DNA, the CDR3 is TGTGCCAGCTCACCACCGCAGGACCCGAACACTGAAGCTTTCTTT. The gene calls are TRBV18 and TRBJ1-1, with D unresolved. The V end was cut by 0 bases, the J end by 1 base, with 9 bases between. The CDR3 sequence is 15 residues long. The germline V gene has CDR1 KGHSH and CDR2 LQKENI.

The gene calls are TRBV14 and TRBJ2-7; D perhaps matches TRBD1 (6 bases). Germline CDR1 and CDR2: SGHDN and FVKESK. Deletions cut 8 bases from V and 3 bases from J, with 20 bases between. This CDR3 is 15 amino acids long. CDR3 nucleotide sequence: TGTGCCAGCGCTGACGGGCCAGGGGTAGACTACGAGCAGTACTTC. Its translation: CASADGPGVDYEQYF.

This rearrangement joins TRBV5-1 to TRBJ2-1, with TRBD2 matching over 14 bases. Germline V gene data show CDR1 as SGHRS and CDR2 as YFSETQ. The J segment lost 5 bases and the V segment lost 7 bases, leaving 5 bases of the junction unmatched. This CDR3 is 15 amino acids long. CDR3 protein: CASRPGLAGDNEQFF. The CDR3 DNA sequence: TGCGCCAGCCGTCCGGGACTAGCGGGAGACAATGAGCAGTTCTTC.

The chain recombines TRBV7-2 with TRBJ1-5; a possible D gene is TRBD1 (5 bases). The germline gives CDR1 SGHTA, CDR2 FQGNSA. This CDR3 is built from 15 residues. Trimming pared 5 bases from V and 2 bases from J, leaving 13 bases between. Written as DNA, the CDR3 is TGTGCCAGCAGCAGGGGCGAGAGTGGCAATCAGCCCCAGCATTTT. It specifies CASSRGESGNQPQHF. Together with reference TRBV7-2 and TRBJ1-5, the CDR3 gives the full variable domain: GAGVSQSPSNKVTEKGKDVELRCDPISGHTALYWYRQSLGQGLEFLIYFQGNSAPDKSGLPSDRFSAERTGGSVSTLTIQRTQQEDSAVYLCASSRGESGNQPQHFGDGTRLSIL.

The CDR3 region is CASSLGGSTYNEQFF. The CDR3 DNA reads as TGCGCCAGCAGCTTGGGTGGGAGTACCTACAATGAGCAGTTCTTC. The chain joins TRBV5-1 to TRBJ2-1; D perhaps matches TRBD2 (5 bases). The germline V and J ends were trimmed by 0 bases and 2 bases, with 9 bases remaining between them. The CDR3 extends over 15 amino acids. Germline V gene sequence: CDR1 SGHRS, CDR2 YFSETQ.

J is TRBJ2-1 and V is TRBV28, with D possibly TRBD2 on 6 matching bases. CDR1 and CDR2 (germline): MDHEN, SYDVKM. The CDR3 consists of 15 residues. The germline V and J ends were trimmed by 3 bases and 4 bases, with 13 bases remaining between them. This CDR3 is CASSLGGDAYNEQFF. CDR3 nucleotide sequence: TGTGCCAGCAGTTTGGGAGGAGATGCTTACAATGAGCAGTTCTTC. Combining the CDR3 with reference TRBV28 and TRBJ2-1 gives the whole variable domain DVKVTQSSRYLVKRTGEKVFLECVQDMDHENMFWYRQDPGLGLRLIYFSYDVKMKEKGDIPEGYSVSREKKERFSLILESASTNQTSMYLCASSLGGDAYNEQFFGPGTRLTVL.

This clone showed up just once. The rearrangement joins TRBV2 to TRBJ2-5, with 9 nucleotides matching TRBD2. J gave up 5 bases and V 4 bases, and 8 bases lay outside the gene matches. CDR1 is SNHLY and CDR2 is FYNNEI in the germline V gene. This CDR3 is 15 amino acids long. The CDR3 DNA follows: TGTGCCAGCAGTGGAGGACTAGCGTGGTGGGAGACCCAGTACTTC. Translated: CASSGGLAWWETQYF.

V and J are TRBV2 and TRBJ1-1, with D hard to call. Trimming took 8 bases from V and 0 from J, leaving 13 bases between them. Germline V gene data show CDR1 as SNHLY and CDR2 as FYNNEI. The CDR3 extends over 14 amino acids. The CDR3 nucleotides read TGTGCCAGCTTCGAGGCAGGCCTGAACACTGAAGCTTTCTTT. It codes for CASFEAGLNTEAFF.

The chain combines TRBV7-9 with TRBJ2-1; 7 positions match TRBD2. J lost 0 bases, V lost 5 bases, and 4 bases had no gene match. Per germline, CDR1 SEHNR and CDR2 FQNEAQ (reference sequence). CDR3 length equals 15 residues. Here the CDR3 DNA reads TGTGCCAGCAGCCCTAGCGGTAGCTCCTACAATGAGCAGTTCTTC. It is translated as CASSPSGSSYNEQFF.

This rearrangement joins TRBV2 to TRBJ2-7; TRBD2 matches 8 bases. Germline V gene sequence: CDR1 SNHLY, CDR2 FYNNEI. Unmatched junction bases numbered 7, after V lost 8 bases and J lost 1 base. This CDR3 region has 14 residues. For the CDR3, the DNA is TGTGCCAGCGGGGGACTAGGGGGGTCCTACGAGCAGTACTTC. It is translated as CASGGLGGSYEQYF.

The chain employs TRBV9 and TRBJ2-6; TRBD1 matches at 11 bases. Trimming cost V 0 bases and J 2 bases; bases outside gene matches: 7. CDR3 size: 19 residues. CDR1 and CDR2 from the germline V gene are SGDLS and YYNGEE. The CDR3 region is CASSVESPGQGAGANVLTF. For the CDR3, the DNA is TGTGCCAGCAGCGTAGAAAGTCCGGGACAGGGGGCTGGGGCCAACGTCCTGACTTTC.

The chain has TRBV7-9 and TRBJ2-3; 10 bases line up with TRBD2. With 5 bases clipped from V and 4 bases from J, the junction kept 12 bases outside the gene matches. The CDR3 has 17 amino acids. In germline, CDR1 is SEHNR, CDR2 FQNEAQ (reference sequence). CDR3 coding DNA: TGTGCCAGCAGCCCACCTCTGCCCAGCGGGAGGGCAGATACGCAGTATTTT. Translating it yields CASSPPLPSGRADTQYF.